Presented here are 2 T cell receptor beta chains from one specimen sequenced in a study of T-cell reconstitution after alpha-beta-depleted transplantation in children. Unique molecular identifiers featured in how the TCRbeta library was prepared. TCRdb reanalysed the PCR reads using MiXCR and keeps one entry per CDR3 protein. The repertoire consists of hundreds of thousands of distinct CDR3 sequences, with approximately 14% occurring once and the leading ten covering about 0.77%. The sample here was PBMCs, taken before TCRalphabeta/CD19-depleted stem cell transplant. Every receptor here comes from a girl aged 2-10 years with congenital amegakaryocytic thrombocytopenia, due to receive a stem cell transplant.

About this clonotype: This clone may be a read error of a much larger clone one base away. The V gene is TRBV6-5, the J gene TRBJ2-2; 7 nucleotides align to TRBD2. CDR3 length: 16 residues. CDR1 MNHEY and CDR2 SVGAGI come from the germline V gene. The CDR3 loop is CASCYSSGKNTGELFF. The CDR3 nucleotides are TGTGCCAGCTGTTACTCAAGCGGGAAGAACACCGGGGAGCTGTTTTTT.

The sample holds many counts of this clonotype. J is TRBJ2-1 and V is TRBV15; D is ambiguous. Germline V CDR1 and CDR2: LNHNV, YYDKDF (reference sequence). This CDR3 contains 16 residues. V lost 0 bases and J 2 bases, leaving 11 bases between the germline ends. CDR3 residues: CATSRDIGDAYNEQFF. The CDR3 bases are TGTGCCACCAGCAGAGATATAGGAGATGCCTACAATGAGCAGTTCTTC.